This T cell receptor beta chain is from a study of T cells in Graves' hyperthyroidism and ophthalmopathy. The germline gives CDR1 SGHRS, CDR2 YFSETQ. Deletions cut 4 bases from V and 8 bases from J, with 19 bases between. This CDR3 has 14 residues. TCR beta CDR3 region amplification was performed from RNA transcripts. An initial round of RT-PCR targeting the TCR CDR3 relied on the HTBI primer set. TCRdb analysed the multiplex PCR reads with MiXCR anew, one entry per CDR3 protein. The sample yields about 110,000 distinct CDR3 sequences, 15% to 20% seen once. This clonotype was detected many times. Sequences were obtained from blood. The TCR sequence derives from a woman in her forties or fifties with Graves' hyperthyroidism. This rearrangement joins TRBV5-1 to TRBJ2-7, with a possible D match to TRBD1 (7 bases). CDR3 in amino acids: CASSPEGASTKQYV. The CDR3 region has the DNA TGCGCCAGCAGCCCGGAGGGGGCAAGCACCAAGCAGTACGTC.